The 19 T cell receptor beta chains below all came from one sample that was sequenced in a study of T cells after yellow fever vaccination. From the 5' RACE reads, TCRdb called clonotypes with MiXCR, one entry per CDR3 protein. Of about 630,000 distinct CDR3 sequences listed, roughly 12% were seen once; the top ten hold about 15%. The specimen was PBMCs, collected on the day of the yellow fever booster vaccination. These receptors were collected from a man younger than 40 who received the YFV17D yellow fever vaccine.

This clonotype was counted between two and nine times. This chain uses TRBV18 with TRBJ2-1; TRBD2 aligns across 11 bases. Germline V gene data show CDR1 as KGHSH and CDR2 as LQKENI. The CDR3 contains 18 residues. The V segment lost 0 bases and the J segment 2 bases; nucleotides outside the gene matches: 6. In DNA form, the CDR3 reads TGTGCCAGCTCACCACCGGGGCTAGCGGGAGGACCCTACAATGAGCAGTTCTTC. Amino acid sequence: CASSPPGLAGGPYNEQFF. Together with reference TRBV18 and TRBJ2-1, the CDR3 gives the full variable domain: NAGVMQNPRHLVRRRGQEARLRCSPMKGHSHVYWYRQLPEEGLKFMVYLQKENIIDESGMPKERFSAEFPKEGPSILRIQQVVRGDSAAYFCASSPPGLAGGPYNEQFFGPGTRLTVL.

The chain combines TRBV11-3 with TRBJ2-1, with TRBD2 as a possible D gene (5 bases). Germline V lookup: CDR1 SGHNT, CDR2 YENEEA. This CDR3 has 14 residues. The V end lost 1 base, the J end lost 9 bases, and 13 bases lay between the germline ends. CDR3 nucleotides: TGTGCCAGCAGCTTAGGCCCGGGGTCGGCTGAGCAGTTCTTC. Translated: CASSLGPGSAEQFF.

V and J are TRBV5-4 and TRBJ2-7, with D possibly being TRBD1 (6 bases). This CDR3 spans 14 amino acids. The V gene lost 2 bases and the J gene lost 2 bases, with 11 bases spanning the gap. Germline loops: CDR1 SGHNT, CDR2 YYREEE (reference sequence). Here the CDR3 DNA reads TGTGCCAGCAGCTTCCAGGGACAAGCCTACGAGCAGTACTTC. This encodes CASSFQGQAYEQYF.

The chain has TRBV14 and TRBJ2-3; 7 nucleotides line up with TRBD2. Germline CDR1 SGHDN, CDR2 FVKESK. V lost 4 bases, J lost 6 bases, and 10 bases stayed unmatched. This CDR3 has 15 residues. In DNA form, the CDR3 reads TGTGCCAGCAGCCTAGCGACTAGCCGGTGGGATACGCAGTATTTT. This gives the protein CASSLATSRWDTQYF.

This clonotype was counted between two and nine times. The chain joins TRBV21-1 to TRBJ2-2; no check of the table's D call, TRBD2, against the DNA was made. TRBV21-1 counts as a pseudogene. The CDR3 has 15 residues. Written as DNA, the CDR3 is TGTGCCAGCCTGAGGTACGGGAGTTGTGCCGGGGAGCTGTTTTTT. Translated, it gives CASLRYGSCAGELFF.

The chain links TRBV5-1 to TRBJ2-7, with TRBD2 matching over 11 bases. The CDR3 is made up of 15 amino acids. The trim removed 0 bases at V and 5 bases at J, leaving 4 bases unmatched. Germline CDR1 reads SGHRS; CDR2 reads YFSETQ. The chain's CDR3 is CASSLAISGRDEQYF. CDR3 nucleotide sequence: TGCGCCAGCAGCTTGGCGATTAGCGGGAGGGACGAGCAGTACTTC.

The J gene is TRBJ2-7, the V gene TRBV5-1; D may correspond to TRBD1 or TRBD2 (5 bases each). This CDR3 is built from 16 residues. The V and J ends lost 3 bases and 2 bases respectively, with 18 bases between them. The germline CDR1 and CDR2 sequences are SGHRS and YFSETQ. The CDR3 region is CASSSVRGPGTYEQYF. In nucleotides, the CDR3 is TGCGCCAGCAGCTCGGTCCGGGGCCCCGGGACCTACGAGCAGTACTTC.

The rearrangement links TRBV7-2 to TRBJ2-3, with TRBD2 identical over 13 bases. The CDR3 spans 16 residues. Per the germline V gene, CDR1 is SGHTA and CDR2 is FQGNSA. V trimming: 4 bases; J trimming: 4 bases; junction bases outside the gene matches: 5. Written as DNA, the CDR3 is TGTGCCAGCAGCTCGGGACTAGCGGGACGTGCAGATACGCAGTATTTT. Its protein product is CASSSGLAGRADTQYF.

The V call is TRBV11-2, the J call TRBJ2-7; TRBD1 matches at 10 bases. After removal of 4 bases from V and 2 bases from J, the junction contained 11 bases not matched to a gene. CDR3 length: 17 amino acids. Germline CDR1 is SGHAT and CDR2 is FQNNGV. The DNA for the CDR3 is TGTGCCAGCAGCTCCGGACAGGGGGGTAGCGCAACCTACGAGCAGTACTTC. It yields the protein CASSSGQGGSATYEQYF.

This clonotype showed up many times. CDR3 sequence reads: CASSLVVDTEAFF. CDR3 sequence (DNA): TGCGCCAGCAGCTTGGTGGTGGACACTGAAGCTTTCTTT. The V and J genes are TRBV5-1 and TRBJ1-1; D is unresolved. Germline CDR1 is SGHRS and CDR2 is YFSETQ. The CDR3 sequence is 13 residues long. With 0 bases removed from V and 3 bases from J, the gap between germline ends came to 6 bases.

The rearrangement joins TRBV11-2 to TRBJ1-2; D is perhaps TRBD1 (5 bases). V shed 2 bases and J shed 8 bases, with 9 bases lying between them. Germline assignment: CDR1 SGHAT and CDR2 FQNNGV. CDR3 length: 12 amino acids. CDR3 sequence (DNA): TGTGCCAGCAGCTTAAAGGGGACGGGCTACACCTTC. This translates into CASSLKGTGYTF.

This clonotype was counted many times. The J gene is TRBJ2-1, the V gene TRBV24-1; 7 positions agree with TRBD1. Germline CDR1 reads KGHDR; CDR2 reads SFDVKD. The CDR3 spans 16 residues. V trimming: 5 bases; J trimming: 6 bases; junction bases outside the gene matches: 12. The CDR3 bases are TGTGCCACCAGTGCCCTCACAGGGGTACAAGGCAATGAGCAGTTCTTC. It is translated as CATSALTGVQGNEQFF.

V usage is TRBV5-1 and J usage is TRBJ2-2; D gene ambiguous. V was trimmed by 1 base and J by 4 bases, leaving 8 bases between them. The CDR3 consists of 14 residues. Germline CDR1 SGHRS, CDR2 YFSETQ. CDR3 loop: CASSLRPPTGELFF. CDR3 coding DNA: TGCGCCAGCAGCTTGAGGCCTCCCACCGGGGAGCTGTTTTTT. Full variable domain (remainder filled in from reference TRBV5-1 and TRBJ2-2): KAGVTQTPRYLIKTRGQQVTLSCSPISGHRSVSWYQQTPGQGLQFLFEYFSETQRNKGNFPGRFSGRQFSNSRSEMNVSTLELGDSALYLCASSLRPPTGELFFGEGSRLTVL.

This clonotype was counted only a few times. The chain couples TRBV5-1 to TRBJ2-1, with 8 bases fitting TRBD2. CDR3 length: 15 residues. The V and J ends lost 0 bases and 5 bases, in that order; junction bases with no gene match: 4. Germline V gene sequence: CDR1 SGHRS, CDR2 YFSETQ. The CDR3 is CASSLATSGDNEQFF. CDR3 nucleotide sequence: TGCGCCAGCAGCTTGGCCACTAGCGGAGACAATGAGCAGTTCTTC.

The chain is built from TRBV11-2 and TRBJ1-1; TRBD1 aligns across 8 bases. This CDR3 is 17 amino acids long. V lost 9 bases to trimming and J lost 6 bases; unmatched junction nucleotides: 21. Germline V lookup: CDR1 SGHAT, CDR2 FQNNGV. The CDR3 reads CASPPQGAGRGPPEAFF. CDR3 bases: TGTGCCAGTCCTCCTCAGGGGGCCGGCAGGGGCCCCCCTGAAGCTTTCTTT. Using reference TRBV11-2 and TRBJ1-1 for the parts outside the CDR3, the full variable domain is EAGVAQSPRYKIIEKRQSVAFWCNPISGHATLYWYQQILGQGPKLLIQFQNNGVVDDSQLPKDRFSAERLKGVDSTLKIQPAKLEDSAVYLCASPPQGAGRGPPEAFFGQGTRLTVV.

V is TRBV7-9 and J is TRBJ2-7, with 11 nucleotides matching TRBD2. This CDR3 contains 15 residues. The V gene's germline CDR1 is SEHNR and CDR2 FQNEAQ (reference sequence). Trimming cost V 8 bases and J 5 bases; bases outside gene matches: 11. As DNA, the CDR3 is TGTGCCAGCGCACGTACTAGCGGGAGATCTCACGAGCAGTACTTC. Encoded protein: CASARTSGRSHEQYF.

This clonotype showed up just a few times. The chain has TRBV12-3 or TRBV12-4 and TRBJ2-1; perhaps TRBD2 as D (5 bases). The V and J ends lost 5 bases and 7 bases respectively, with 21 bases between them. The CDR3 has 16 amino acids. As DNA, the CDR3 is TGTGCCAGCAGTCCCGACTATGGTGGAAATAGTAATGAGCAGTTCTTC. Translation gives CASSPDYGGNSNEQFF.

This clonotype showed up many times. CDR3 DNA sequence: TGTGCCAGCACCCAGGGACTAGCGGATCACACAGATACGCAGTATTTT. It is translated as CASTQGLADHTDTQYF. This sequence joins TRBV7-9 and TRBJ2-3; 11 positions agree with TRBD2. There are 16 residues in the CDR3. Germline CDR1 and CDR2: SEHNR and FQNEAQ (reference sequence). J gave up 2 bases and V 7 bases, and 8 bases lay outside the gene matches.

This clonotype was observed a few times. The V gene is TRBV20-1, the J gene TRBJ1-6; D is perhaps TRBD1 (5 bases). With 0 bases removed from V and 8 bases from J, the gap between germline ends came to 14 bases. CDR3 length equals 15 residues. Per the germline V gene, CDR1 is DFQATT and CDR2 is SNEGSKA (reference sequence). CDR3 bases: TGCAGTGCTAGAGATCTTCAGGGCGGGGATTCACCCCTCCACTTT. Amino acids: CSARDLQGGDSPLHF.